This T cell receptor beta chain was sequenced for a study of blood T cells in healthy people across ages. The authors ran a second PCR of about 6 to 11 cycles using a sample-barcoded 5' primer and a J-beta primer mix. TCRdb reanalysed the 5' RACE reads using MiXCR and keeps one entry per CDR3 protein. The data show over 500,000 distinct CDR3 sequences, with 27% seen just once and approximately 4% held by the top ten. Isolated PBMCs totaled at least 6.5 million in each sample. The CDR3 covers 13 residues. From germline, CDR1 is SGHDN and CDR2 FVKESK. The ends were cut back, 0 bases at V and 5 bases at J, with 7 bases in the middle. In regard to this clonotype: Its antigen remains unknown.

Regarding the study as a whole: TCR beta diversity correlated strongly with naive T cell percentage.

These data were also reused for a study on T cells of mothers and their children.

This sequence joins TRBV14 and TRBJ1-2; D unclear. The clonotype comes from a boy aged 2-15 years in good health. The sample was blood. CDR3 DNA sequence: TGTGCCAGCAGCCAAGAGGGATTGTATGGCTACACCTTC. The encoded protein is CASSQEGLYGYTF.